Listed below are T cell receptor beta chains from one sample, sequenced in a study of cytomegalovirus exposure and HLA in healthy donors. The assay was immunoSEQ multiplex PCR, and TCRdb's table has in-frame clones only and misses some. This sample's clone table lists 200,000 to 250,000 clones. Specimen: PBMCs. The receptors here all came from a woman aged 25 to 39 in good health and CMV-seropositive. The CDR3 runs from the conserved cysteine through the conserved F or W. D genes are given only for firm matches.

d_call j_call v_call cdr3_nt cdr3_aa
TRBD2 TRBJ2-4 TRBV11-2 TGTGCCAGCAGCTTCCTAACCCTAGCGGGTCTGAAAAACATTCAGTACTTC CASSFLTLAGLKNIQYF
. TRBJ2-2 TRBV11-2 TGTGCCAGCAGCTTTGAGGGACTGGGCGGGGAGCTGTTTTTT CASSFEGLGGELFF
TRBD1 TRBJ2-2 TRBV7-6 TGTGCCAGCGGAAGAGGGGGCTCATACGGGGAGCTGTTTTTT CASGRGGSYGELFF
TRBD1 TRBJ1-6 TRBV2 TGTGCCGGTCTAGAGACAGGGGGTTCACCCCTCCACTTT CAGLETGGSPLHF
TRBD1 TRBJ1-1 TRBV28 TGTGCCAGCAGTTTACCCCCAGGGGGGTTGAACACTGAAGCTTTCTTT CASSLPPGGLNTEAFF
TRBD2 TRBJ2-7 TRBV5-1 TGCGCCAGCAGCTCCCTAGCGGGAGCAAATAGCTACGAGCAGTACTTC CASSSLAGANSYEQYF
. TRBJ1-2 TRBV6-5 TGTGCCGGCACCAAGGGGGACATCCACTATGGCTACACCTTC CAGTKGDIHYGYTF
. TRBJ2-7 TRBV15 TGTGCCACCAGCAGAGATAGGGGCAGGGACGAGCAGTACTTC CATSRDRGRDEQYF
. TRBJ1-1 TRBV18 TGTGCCAGCTCACCCTCACCAGGGGAAAACACTGAAGCTTTCTTT CASSPSPGENTEAFF
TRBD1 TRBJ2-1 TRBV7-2 TGTGCCAGCAGTCCTGACAGGGCGGGGCAGTTCTTC CASSPDRAGQFF
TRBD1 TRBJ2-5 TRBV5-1 TGCGCCAGCAGCAAGGGACAGGTAAAACAAGAGACCCAGTACTTC CASSKGQVKQETQYF
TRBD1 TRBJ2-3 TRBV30 TGTGCCTGGAGTGTAGACAGGGTCACAGATACGCAGTATTTT CAWSVDRVTDTQYF
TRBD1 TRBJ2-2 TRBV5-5 TGTGCCAGCAGCCGGGACAGGGTCACCGGGGAGCTGTTTTTT CASSRDRVTGELFF
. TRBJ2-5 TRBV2 TGTGCCAGCACGGAGCTAGGCCTTCAAGAGACCCAGTACTTC CASTELGLQETQYF
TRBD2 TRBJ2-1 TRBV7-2 TGTGCCAGCAGCCTCGGACTAGCGGTCTACAATGAGCAGTTCTTC CASSLGLAVYNEQFF
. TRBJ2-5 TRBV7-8 TGTGCCAGCAGCCGTGCGGGCGGGGAGACCCAGTACTTC CASSRAGGETQYF
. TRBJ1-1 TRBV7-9 TGTGCCAGCAGCTTAAGTAGTCAGGGAGGAGCTTTCTTT CASSLSSQGGAFF
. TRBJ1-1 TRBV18 TGTGCCAGCTCACCAGAACTTCGCACTGAAGCTTTCTTT CASSPELRTEAFF
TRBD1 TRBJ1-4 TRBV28 TGTGCCAGCAGTTCCCAACAGGGGAGGTCGGCTAATGAAAAACTGTTTTTT CASSSQQGRSANEKLFF
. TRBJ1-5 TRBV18 TGTGCCAGCTCAACTAACAATCAGCCCCAGCATTTT CASSTNNQPQHF
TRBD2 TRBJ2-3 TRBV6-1 TGTGCCAGCAGTTGGACTAGCAAAACAGATACGCAGTATTTT CASSWTSKTDTQYF
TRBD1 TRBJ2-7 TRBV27 TGTGCCAGCAGTTTTGTAGGACAGGGTATCTACGAGCAGTACTTC CASSFVGQGIYEQYF
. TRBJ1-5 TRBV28 TGTGCCAGCAGAGTGCAGATTAATCAGCCCCAGCATTTT CASRVQINQPQHF
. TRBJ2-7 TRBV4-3 TGCGCCAGCAGCCAAGCTTCTTTTCCTTACGAGCAGTACTTC CASSQASFPYEQYF
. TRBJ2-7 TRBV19 TGTGCCAGTAGTTCGCCGGGAGAGAAGAACGAGCAGTACTTC CASSSPGEKNEQYF
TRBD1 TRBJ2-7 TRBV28 TGTGCCAGCAGCAACCCCGGGACAGTATCATTCCAGTACTTC CASSNPGTVSFQYF
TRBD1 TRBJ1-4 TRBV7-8 TGTGCCAGCAGCTTGGGACAGAGTCGTTTCGGTGAAAAACTGTTTTTT CASSLGQSRFGEKLFF
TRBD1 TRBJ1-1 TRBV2 TGTGCGAGGGGGCAGGGTAGAACTGAAGCTTTCTTT CARGQGRTEAFF
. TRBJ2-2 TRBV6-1 TGTGCCAGCAGTGTTTGGGGAGCGAACACCGGGGAGCTGTTTTTT CASSVWGANTGELFF